This TCR beta chain was documented in a study of blood T cell repertoires in COVID-19. Whole-study context: The cDNA or gDNA used as material had been derived from T cells, B-cell-depleted T cells, or PBMCs.

The germline gives CDR1 MDHEN, CDR2 SYDVKM. V was trimmed by 5 bases and J by 0 bases, leaving 13 bases between them. The CDR3 has 15 residues. Seattle patients were enrolled while actively infected and followed longitudinally. As handled by the study authors: Reference gene primer amplification gave estimated nucleated cell counts. Clones were sequenced by immunoSEQ multiplex PCR, and TCRdb holds only the in-frame ones, with some missing. The V and J calls and clone size come from that table; D and trimming were worked out from the DNA. Of about 150,000 clones listed, 85% to 90% are singletons. Sequenced sample: peripheral blood. The sequence was obtained from a man younger than 35 with COVID-19, enrolled during active disease. The chain combines TRBV28 with TRBJ1-2; maybe TRBD1 (5 bases). The CDR3 DNA is TGTGCCAGCAGTCCCGACAGCCGGGCTAACTATGGCTACACCTTC. Translated: CASSPDSRANYGYTF.